A selection of T cell receptor beta chains follows, all from one sample in a study of read filtering for tumor transcriptome and immune sequencing. TCRdb used MiXCR to reprocess the reads, holding one entry per CDR3 protein. The profile shows roughly 130,000 distinct CDR3 sequences, 10% to 15% of them singletons. Sequencing was performed on a population of CD138-negative cells sorted from bone marrow. These receptors were obtained from a donor at least 40 years old with multiple myeloma. Each CDR3 is given with its conserved first and last residue. The D gene is left open where the match is weak. Rows give clone size only sometimes, using once, few, many, or a class for an expanded clone.

clone size	V gene	D gene	J gene	CDR3 protein	CDR3 DNA
once	TRBV7-9	TRBD2	TRBJ2-7	CASSSPTSGGYRSYEQYF	TGTGCCAGCAGCTCCCCCACTAGCGGGGGTTACCGGTCCTACGAGCAGTACTTC
many	TRBV6-5	TRBD1	TRBJ2-5	CASRGTGGGETQYF	TGTGCCAGCAGAGGGACAGGGGGCGGAGAGACCCAGTACTTC
few	TRBV11-2	TRBD2	TRBJ2-7	CASRKLAGGPSSYEQYF	TGTGCCAGCAGGAAACTAGCGGGGGGTCCCAGCTCCTACGAGCAGTACTTC
.	TRBV5-6	.	TRBJ2-5	CASSWTANLLETQYF	TGTGCCAGCAGCTGGACCGCCAACCTCCTGGAGACCCAGTACTTC
.	TRBV18	.	TRBJ1-6	CASSPSGDGNSPLHF	TGTGCCAGCTCACCTAGCGGAGATGGGAATTCACCCCTCCACTTT
few	TRBV19	.	TRBJ2-1	CASSRGAGASEEQFF	TGTGCCAGTAGTAGGGGGGCAGGGGCGTCGGAGGAGCAGTTCTTC
many	TRBV29-1	TRBD1	TRBJ1-1	CSEKQGLNTEAFF	TGCAGCGAAAAACAGGGGCTAAACACTGAAGCTTTCTTT
few	TRBV30	.	TRBJ2-3	CAWRAGIGPTDTQYF	TGTGCCTGGAGGGCCGGGATCGGCCCCACAGATACGCAGTATTTT
few	TRBV11-2	TRBD1	TRBJ2-6	CAISGQGANGANVLTF	TGTGCCATTTCAGGGCAGGGGGCGAATGGGGCCAACGTCCTGACTTTC
.	TRBV7-2	.	TRBJ2-3	CASSSRSDLGDTQYF	TGTGCCAGCAGCTCTAGATCCGACCTTGGGGATACGCAGTATTTT
many	TRBV2	.	TRBJ2-1	CATAEGANEQFF	TGTGCCACCGCGGAAGGGGCCAATGAGCAGTTCTTC
many	TRBV28	.	TRBJ2-3	CASTLEGRDTQYF	TGTGCCAGCACCCTCGAGGGCCGGGATACGCAGTATTTT
many	TRBV5-5	.	TRBJ1-1	CASSFSGAADTEAFF	TGTGCCAGCAGCTTTTCAGGGGCAGCGGACACTGAAGCTTTCTTT
many	TRBV6-6	.	TRBJ1-5	CASSYLKGSGTQPQHF	TGTGCCAGCAGTTACTTAAAGGGATCGGGTACTCAGCCCCAGCATTTT
many	TRBV5-6	.	TRBJ2-1	CASSPRLGSSYNEQFF	TGTGCCAGCAGCCCGAGACTAGGAAGCTCCTACAATGAGCAGTTCTTC
many	TRBV7-2	.	TRBJ2-2	CASRGDASNTGELFF	TGTGCCAGCAGGGGAGACGCCTCGAACACCGGGGAGCTGTTTTTT
many	TRBV29-1	.	TRBJ1-1	CSVALRGDTEAFF	TGCAGCGTTGCCCTCCGGGGTGACACTGAAGCTTTCTTT
many	TRBV12-5	TRBD1	TRBJ2-1	CASGLGGTAYNEQFF	TGTGCTAGTGGTTTGGGGGGGACAGCCTACAATGAGCAGTTCTTC
many	TRBV18	TRBD1	TRBJ2-1	CASSLSTGHNEQFF	TGTGCCAGCTCACTGTCGACAGGGCACAATGAGCAGTTCTTC
.	TRBV5-1	TRBD1	TRBJ2-1	CASSLGQGVSYNGQFF	TGCGCCAGCAGCTTGGGACAGGGAGTATCCTACAATGGGCAGTTCTTC
many	TRBV7-6	.	TRBJ2-3	CASSSSVGTQYF	TGTGCCAGCAGCTCGAGCGTTGGTACGCAGTATTTT
many	TRBV5-1	.	TRBJ1-1	CASTAGDTEAFF	TGCGCCAGCACCGCGGGGGACACTGAAGCTTTCTTT
.	TRBV2	TRBD2	TRBJ2-2	CASSLLLAGSTGELFF	TGTGCCAGCAGCCTTCTCCTAGCGGGGAGCACCGGGGAGCTGTTTTTT
many	TRBV28	.	TRBJ1-1	CASSPPDRPNTEAFF	TGTGCCAGCAGCCCTCCGGACAGACCGAACACTGAAGCTTTCTTT
many	TRBV25-1	TRBD2	TRBJ2-1	CASLAGVAYNEQFF	TGTGCCAGTCTAGCGGGAGTAGCCTACAATGAGCAGTTCTTC
many	TRBV11-2	TRBD2	TRBJ2-1	CASSRTSGRVHNEQFF	TGTGCCAGCAGCCGGACTAGCGGGAGGGTCCACAATGAGCAGTTCTTC
.	TRBV29-1	.	TRBJ2-7	CSVRPRAGVAGDEQYF	TGCAGCGTGAGACCCCGGGCAGGGGTCGCCGGGGACGAGCAGTACTTC
many	TRBV5-1	.	TRBJ1-1	CASTNMNTEAFF	TGCGCCAGCACCAACATGAACACTGAAGCTTTCTTT
few	TRBV7-2	.	TRBJ1-2	CASSLVSNYGYTF	TGTGCCAGCAGCTTAGTGTCCAACTATGGCTACACCTTC
many	TRBV11-2	.	TRBJ2-1	CASSLERTLNNEQFF	TGTGCCAGCAGCTTAGAGCGGACACTAAACAATGAGCAGTTCTTC
many	TRBV29-1	TRBD2	TRBJ2-1	CSVWGSGSNEQFF	TGCAGCGTGTGGGGTAGCGGGTCGAATGAGCAGTTCTTC
.	TRBV6-2/TRBV6-3	.	TRBJ1-5	CASSQFGLVPNQPQHF	TGTGCCAGCAGTCAGTTCGGGCTGGTCCCTAATCAGCCCCAGCATTTT
.	TRBV12-3/TRBV12-4	TRBD1	TRBJ1-6	CASSLFSGQGTPYNSPLHF	TGTGCCAGCAGTTTGTTTTCGGGACAGGGGACTCCGTATAATTCACCCCTCCACTTT
few	TRBV20-1	.	TRBJ1-2	CSARMVANYGYTF	TGCAGTGCTAGGATGGTCGCTAACTATGGCTACACCTTC
many	TRBV7-2	.	TRBJ2-1	CASSLDWDEQFF	TGTGCCAGCAGCTTAGACTGGGATGAGCAGTTCTTC
.	TRBV24-1	.	TRBJ2-7	CATSDPTNSGLYEQYF	TGTGCCACCAGTGACCCGACCAACAGCGGGCTATACGAGCAGTACTTC
many	TRBV12-3/TRBV12-4	TRBD1	TRBJ2-1	CASSLGQSSYNEQFF	TGTGCCAGCAGTTTGGGACAGAGCTCCTACAATGAGCAGTTCTTC
many	TRBV5-1	TRBD1	TRBJ2-2	CASKPGQGTGELFF	TGCGCCAGCAAACCGGGACAGGGTACCGGGGAGCTGTTTTTT
many	TRBV7-2	.	TRBJ1-1	CASSPYGNTEAFF	TGTGCCAGCAGCCCCTACGGGAACACTGAAGCTTTCTTT
many	TRBV5-1	.	TRBJ2-1	CASSLSPFTYNEQFF	TGCGCCAGCAGCTTGAGTCCGTTTACCTACAATGAGCAGTTCTTC
many	TRBV7-2	.	TRBJ2-1	CASSTPQGSPYNEQFF	TGTGCCAGCAGCACACCTCAAGGTAGTCCCTACAATGAGCAGTTCTTC
many	TRBV3-1	.	TRBJ2-7	CASSHRDNQYF	TGTGCCAGCAGCCATCGGGACAATCAGTACTTC
many	TRBV5-1	TRBD1	TRBJ1-1	CASSPGTGGVAFF	TGCGCCAGCAGCCCTGGGACAGGGGGAGTGGCTTTCTTT